This T cell receptor (beta chain) comes out of a study of T-cell reconstitution after alpha-beta-depleted transplantation in children. This clonotype was seen at least ten times. Preparation of the TCRbeta library was carried out with unique molecular identifiers. Each CDR3 protein is one row after TCRdb ran MiXCR on the PCR reads. The sample includes about 610,000 distinct CDR3 sequences, roughly a tenth of them seen just once. Germline loops: CDR1 ENHRY, CDR2 SYGVKD. CDR3 length: 14 residues. The V and J ends lost 6 bases and 8 bases, in that order; junction bases with no gene match: 6. Sequencing was performed on PBMCs from the stem cell graft donor, taken from the stem cell graft. The chain is built from TRBV10-3 and TRBJ2-1, with TRBD2 identical over 11 bases. The sequence was collected from a human donor who donated a stem cell graft to a child with acute myeloid leukemia. DNA for the CDR3: TGTGCCATCAGAACTAGCGGGAGTAGGGATGAGCAGTTCTTC. Translation: CAIRTSGSRDEQFF.